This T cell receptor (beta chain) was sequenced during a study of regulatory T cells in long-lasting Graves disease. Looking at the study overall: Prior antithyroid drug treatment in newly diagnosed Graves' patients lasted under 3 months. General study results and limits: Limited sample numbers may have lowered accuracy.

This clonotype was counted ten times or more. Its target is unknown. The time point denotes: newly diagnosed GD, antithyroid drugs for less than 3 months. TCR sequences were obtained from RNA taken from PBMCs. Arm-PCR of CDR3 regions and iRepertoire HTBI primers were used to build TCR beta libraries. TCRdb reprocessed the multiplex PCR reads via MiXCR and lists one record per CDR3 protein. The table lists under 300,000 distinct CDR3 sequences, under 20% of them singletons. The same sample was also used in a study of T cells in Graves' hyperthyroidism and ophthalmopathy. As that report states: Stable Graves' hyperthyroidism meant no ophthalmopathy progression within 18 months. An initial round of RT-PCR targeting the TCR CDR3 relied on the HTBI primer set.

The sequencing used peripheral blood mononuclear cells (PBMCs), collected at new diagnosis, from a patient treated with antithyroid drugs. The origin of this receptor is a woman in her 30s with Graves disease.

Here the CDR3 DNA reads TGTGCCAGCAGTGCGGGGGGGGACAGAGCTGAAGCTTTCTTT. Residues: CASSAGGDRAEAFF. The chain recombines TRBV2 with TRBJ1-1; 7 nucleotides line up with TRBD1. From germline, CDR1 is SNHLY and CDR2 FYNNEI. The V segment lost 4 bases and the J segment 6 bases; nucleotides outside the gene matches: 8. This CDR3 is built from 14 residues. Full variable domain (missing parts from reference TRBV2 and TRBJ1-1): EPEVTQTPSHQVTQMGQEVILRCVPISNHLYFYWYRQILGQKVEFLVSFYNNEISEKSEIFDDQFSVERPDGSNFTLKIRSTKLEDSAMYFCASSAGGDRAEAFFGQGTRLTVV.